Below, 10 T cell receptor beta chains from the same sample are listed, as sequenced in a study of PD-L1 blockade in urothelial cancer. Using immunoSEQ multiplex PCR, the repertoire was profiled, and TCRdb retains in-frame clones only, with some absent. The sample has just under 45,000 clones; 88% are singletons. The sample was PBMCs, taken around atezolizumab (anti-PD-L1) treatment. The receptors shown here come from an older woman with urothelial cancer.

This chain links TRBV5-6 with TRBJ2-7; D may be TRBD2 (5 bases). Germline V gene sequence: CDR1 SGHDT, CDR2 YYEEEE. Deletions cut 4 bases from V and 5 bases from J, with 13 bases between. The CDR3 totals 13 residues. CDR3 sequence reads: CASSGDPGNEQYF. Here the CDR3 DNA reads TGTGCCAGCAGCGGCGACCCGGGGAACGAGCAGTACTTC.

The genes are TRBV5-1 and TRBJ2-7; 9 nucleotides align to TRBD1. Losses at the gene ends were 2 bases for V and 2 bases for J; bases not matched to a gene: 5. The CDR3 sequence is 15 residues long. CDR1 and CDR2 (germline): SGHRS, YFSETQ. The CDR3 loop reads CASSLPGQGAYEQYF. The CDR3 DNA follows: TGCGCCAGCAGCTTACCGGGACAGGGTGCCTACGAGCAGTACTTC. Supplemented by reference TRBV5-1 and TRBJ2-7, the full variable domain reads KAGVTQTPRYLIKTRGQQVTLSCSPISGHRSVSWYQQTPGQGLQFLFEYFSETQRNKGNFPGRFSGRQFSNSRSEMNVSTLELGDSALYLCASSLPGQGAYEQYFGPGTRLTVT.

This clone has a single count. The rearrangement uses TRBV27 and TRBJ2-7; weak D call: TRBD1 (7 bases). Germline V gives CDR1 MNHEY, CDR2 SMNVEV (reference sequence). The CDR3 length is 14 residues. Trimming shortened V by 5 bases and J by 3 bases, and 14 bases separated the two germline ends. CDR3 protein: CASSRRGLLYEQYF. DNA of the CDR3: TGTGCCAGCAGTAGGAGGGGGCTCCTCTACGAGCAGTACTTC.

The chain recombines TRBV7-6 with TRBJ2-7; 9 positions agree with TRBD1. The CDR3 length is 14 residues. The junction had 5 bases not matched to a gene; V was cut back by 3 bases and J by 5 bases. Germline values: CDR1 SGHVS, CDR2 FNYEAQ. CDR3 nucleotide sequence: TGTGCCAGCAGCTTTTTACAGGGGGCGGACGAGCAGTACTTC. Translating gives CASSFLQGADEQYF.

The chain is built from TRBV27 and TRBJ2-1; 7 positions agree with TRBD1. CDR3 length: 12 residues. V was pared by 5 bases and J by 9 bases, with 4 bases of the junction left unmatched. From germline, CDR1 is MNHEY and CDR2 SMNVEV (reference sequence). This CDR3 reads CASSPYRGEQFF. The CDR3 DNA reads TGTGCCAGCAGTCCCTACAGGGGTGAGCAGTTCTTC.

CDR3: CASSVDRNNEQFF. CDR3 DNA: TGTGCCAGCAGCGTGGACAGGAACAATGAGCAGTTCTTC. The V call is TRBV7-2, the J call TRBJ2-1; 7 nucleotides line up with TRBD1. The CDR3 length is 13 residues. J lost 5 bases, V lost 5 bases, and 3 bases had no gene match. Germline V gives CDR1 SGHTA, CDR2 FQGNSA.

This chain links TRBV5-1 with TRBJ1-2; no firm D call. The CDR3 is made up of 13 amino acids. Germline V gene sequence: CDR1 SGHRS, CDR2 YFSETQ. The V gene lost 5 bases and the J gene lost 5 bases, with 13 bases spanning the gap. The CDR3: CASSTDLRYGYTF. As DNA, the CDR3 is TGCGCCAGCAGTACGGATCTGAGGTATGGCTACACCTTC.

This chain links TRBV2 with TRBJ2-2; tentative D call: TRBD1 (5 bases). Germline CDR1 and CDR2: SNHLY and FYNNEI. The CDR3 is 12 amino acids. The CDR3 is CGTRTSTGELFF. In DNA form, the CDR3 reads TGTGGGACACGGACCTCCACCGGGGAGCTGTTTTTT. The entire variable domain, with the rest obtained from reference TRBV2 and TRBJ2-2, is as follows: EPEVTQTPSHQVTQMGQEVILRCVPISNHLYFYWYRQILGQKVEFLVSFYNNEISEKSEIFDDQFSVERPDGSNFTLKIRSTKLEDSAMYFCGTRTSTGELFFGEGSRLTVL.

This clone showed up just once. The chain joins TRBV9 to TRBJ1-1, with no clear D. From germline, CDR1 is SGDLS and CDR2 YYNGEE. With 0 bases removed from V and 3 bases from J, the gap between germline ends came to 12 bases. CDR3 length equals 15 residues. The CDR3 DNA reads TGTGCCAGCAGCGTAGGAGTCCGGCGGGACACTGAAGCTTTCTTT. Amino acids: CASSVGVRRDTEAFF.

The chain has TRBV5-1 and TRBJ2-7; 7 bases line up with TRBD2. The CDR3 covers 16 residues. CDR1 is SGHRS and CDR2 is YFSETQ in the germline V gene. V dropped 3 bases and J dropped 0; count of bases not matched to a gene: 9. CDR3 DNA: TGCGCCAGCAGCTCCCCGAGGAGCGGGATCTCCTACGAGCAGTACTTC. It specifies CASSSPRSGISYEQYF.